The next 13 T cell receptor beta chains were all read from a single sample in a study of blood T cell repertoires in COVID-19. The repertoire was sequenced with immunoSEQ multiplex PCR; TCRdb's copy has only in-frame clones and lacks some. The table records fewer than 35,000 clones, approximately 90% of them present only once. Material for sequencing was peripheral blood. The receptors stem from a man aged 55-75 years with acute or convalescent COVID-19.

CDR3 nucleotide sequence: TGTGCCAGCAGCTTAGGGCGGGGGATAGGAAACACCATATATTTT. Its translation: CASSLGRGIGNTIYF. V usage is TRBV7-8 and J usage is TRBJ1-3, with TRBD1 as a possible D gene (5 bases). This CDR3 contains 15 residues. Germline CDR1 and CDR2: SGHVS and FQNEAQ. V was trimmed by 1 base and J by 4 bases, leaving 11 bases between them.

V is TRBV7-2 and J is TRBJ1-1; D not certain. Germline CDR1 is SGHTA and CDR2 is FQGNSA. V was cut by 1 base and J by 3 bases, with 12 bases left in between. This CDR3 comprises 15 residues. As DNA, the CDR3 is TGTGCCAGCAGCTTAGAAGCCGCCGGGGACACTGAAGCTTTCTTT. Protein: CASSLEAAGDTEAFF. Based on the CDR3 plus reference TRBV7-2 and TRBJ1-1, the full variable domain is GAGVSQSPSNKVTEKGKDVELRCDPISGHTALYWYRQSLGQGLEFLIYFQGNSAPDKSGLPSDRFSAERTGGSVSTLTIQRTQQEDSAVYLCASSLEAAGDTEAFFGQGTRLTVV.

The chain recombines TRBV18 with TRBJ1-2; D perhaps matches TRBD1 (5 bases). Trimming cost V 3 bases and J 10 bases, with 24 bases left between them. CDR3 length: 16 amino acids. Germline V gene data show CDR1 as KGHSH and CDR2 as LQKENI. This chain's CDR3 is CASSPVPGGRGGVYTF. CDR3 coding DNA: TGTGCCAGCTCACCTGTCCCGGGAGGCCGGGGGGGTGTCTACACCTTC.

V gene TRBV11-2 combines with J gene TRBJ1-4; 12 bases map to TRBD1. The ends lost 2 bases at V and 6 bases at J; junction bases unmatched: 10. This CDR3 comprises 18 residues. The germline V gene has CDR1 SGHAT and CDR2 FQNNGV. The CDR3 DNA follows: TGTGCCAGCAGCTTAAACCCGGGACAGGGGGCGCGTGATGAAAAACTGTTTTTT. This translates into CASSLNPGQGARDEKLFF.

The V gene is TRBV7-2, the J gene TRBJ2-6; D is unclear. The germline gives CDR1 SGHTA, CDR2 FQGNSA. V dropped 3 bases and J dropped 0 bases, with 15 bases sitting between them. This CDR3 contains 18 residues. The CDR3 sequence: CASSLSRLPPSGANVLTF. The DNA for the CDR3 is TGTGCCAGCAGCTTGTCTCGGTTACCTCCCTCTGGGGCCAACGTCCTGACTTTC.

J is TRBJ2-1 and V is TRBV7-2; D not certain. V was cut by 1 base and J by 8 bases, with 6 bases left in between. CDR1 and CDR2 from the germline V gene are SGHTA and FQGNSA. The CDR3 consists of 12 residues. The CDR3 DNA reads as TGTGCCAGCAGCTTAGTCCGGGATGAGCAGTTCTTC. It codes for CASSLVRDEQFF.

The chain recombines TRBV5-6 with TRBJ1-1; 9 positions agree with TRBD1. The CDR3 spans 13 residues. The ends lost 5 bases at V and 5 bases at J; junction bases unmatched: 4. Germline values: CDR1 SGHDT, CDR2 YYEEEE. As DNA, the CDR3 is TGTGCCAGCAGGGCGACAGGGGGTACTGAAGCTTTCTTT. It encodes CASRATGGTEAFF.

The rearrangement uses TRBV11-3 and TRBJ2-7, with TRBD1 matching 11 bases. The CDR3 has 15 amino acids. V lost 0 bases, J lost 3 bases, and 1 base stayed unmatched. Germline CDR1 reads SGHNT; CDR2 reads YENEEA. CDR3 loop: CASSLEGQGVYEQYF. CDR3 DNA: TGTGCCAGCAGCTTAGAGGGACAGGGGGTCTACGAGCAGTACTTC.

The chain joins TRBV5-6 to TRBJ1-2; TRBD1 is a possible D gene (5 bases). Germline V gene lookup returns CDR1 SGHDT and CDR2 YYEEEE. This CDR3 is 15 amino acids long. Trimming cost V 2 bases and J 4 bases, with 15 bases left between them. CDR3 nucleotides: TGTGCCAGCAGCTTCCTAGCGACAGATTCCTATGGCTACACCTTC. This translates into CASSFLATDSYGYTF.

DNA of the CDR3: TGTGCCAGTAGTAGGCAGGGACAGCCCCAGCATTTT. Amino acid sequence: CASSRQGQPQHF. V is TRBV19 and J is TRBJ1-5, with D possibly matching TRBD1 (5 bases). The germline V gene has CDR1 LNHDA and CDR2 SQIVND (reference sequence). The V end was cut by 4 bases, the J end by 7 bases, with 8 bases between. The CDR3 covers 12 residues.

V gene TRBV11-2 combines with J gene TRBJ2-3; 7 bases map to TRBD2. The junction had 4 bases not matched to a gene; V was cut back by 1 base and J by 0 bases. Germline CDR1 reads SGHAT; CDR2 reads FQNNGV. CDR3 length: 16 residues. The DNA for the CDR3 is TGTGCCAGCAGCTTAGCTGGGGGAGGGAGCACAGATACGCAGTATTTT. Protein product: CASSLAGGGSTDTQYF.

The gene calls are TRBV6-2 or TRBV6-3 and TRBJ2-3; D is unresolved. CDR1 is MNHEY and CDR2 is SVGEGT in the germline V gene. Trimming cost V 6 bases and J 6 bases, with 10 bases left between them. The CDR3 runs 12 residues. The CDR3 spells CASSLDSDTQYF. DNA for the CDR3: TGTGCCAGCAGCTTAGATTCGGATACGCAGTATTTT.

V gene TRBV2 combines with J gene TRBJ2-7; maybe TRBD1 (5 bases). V lost 5 bases, J lost 3 bases, and 14 bases lay in between. This CDR3 has 14 residues. Germline V gives CDR1 SNHLY, CDR2 FYNNEI. DNA for the CDR3: TGTGCCAGCAGTAGGACATTTCTTGACTACGAGCAGTACGTC. Encoded protein: CASSRTFLDYEQYV.